The following is a T cell receptor (beta chain) sequence with its context. Trimming removed 3 bases from V and 0 bases from J, with 9 bases in between. Per the germline V gene, CDR1 is MDHEN and CDR2 is SYDVKM. CDR3 size: 15 residues. This record comes from a study of T cell changes during pregnancy in multiple sclerosis. The method was immunoSEQ multiplex PCR; TCRdb's version includes in-frame clones alone and lacks a portion of them. Counted here are about 100,000 clones, roughly 92% occurring once; the ten biggest clones make up about 2.6%. The receptor was derived from a female donor with multiple sclerosis, enrolled in a pregnancy study. Sequencing used peripheral blood, obtained in the first trimester of pregnancy. The chain is built from TRBV28 and TRBJ1-3; D unresolved. The CDR3 nucleotides read TGTGCCAGCAGTTTCGGAGGGAGCTCTGGAAACACCATATATTTT. Residues: CASSFGGSSGNTIYF.